A single sample gave rise to the 14 T cell receptor beta chains below, sequenced in a study of cytomegalovirus exposure and HLA in healthy donors (dated by TCRdb to 2016 to 2017). Library preparation was by the immunoSEQ multiplex PCR assay. Imported from immuneACCESS, the table was reduced by TCRdb to in-frame sequences with V and J called. These copies leave out some clones; in studies compared against another copy, an unresolved V gene accounts for under half, and the cause of the remainder is not known. The sample data list a few hundred thousand clones, and about 90% of these were observed just once. The top ten clonotypes cover around 12% of the sample. Sequenced: PBMCs. The receptors were sampled from a man between 18 and 35 years old in good health and CMV-seropositive.

The J gene is TRBJ2-7, the V gene TRBV9, with D perhaps TRBD2 (6 bases). V gave up 4 bases and J gave up 5 bases, with 13 bases separating them. There are 13 residues in the CDR3. The V gene's germline CDR1 is SGDLS and CDR2 YYNGEE. CDR3 region: CASSPYWGDEQYF. DNA for the CDR3: TGTGCCAGCAGCCCCTACTGGGGGGACGAGCAGTACTTC.

This clone was seen a handful of times. The chain has TRBV7-2 and TRBJ2-4, with TRBD2 identical over 9 bases. V gave up 4 bases and J gave up 8 bases; unmatched junction bases: 9. This CDR3 is 15 amino acids long. Germline V CDR1 and CDR2: SGHTA, FQGNSA. The DNA for the CDR3 is TGTGCCAGCAGCTCCCGAATAGCGGGAGTAGACATTCAGTACTTC. Its protein is CASSSRIAGVDIQYF.

This chain uses TRBV27 with TRBJ2-1, with 15 bases fitting TRBD2. Germline CDR1 reads MNHEY; CDR2 reads SMNVEV (reference sequence). After removal of 2 bases from V and 1 base from J, the junction contained 6 bases not matched to a gene. The CDR3 runs to 19 residues. CDR3 sequence reads: CASSLDPGTSGGSYNEQFF. For the CDR3, the DNA is TGTGCCAGCAGTTTAGATCCCGGGACTAGCGGGGGGTCCTACAATGAGCAGTTCTTC.

The rearrangement uses TRBV30 and TRBJ2-3; a possible D gene is TRBD2 (5 bases). V lost 4 bases to trimming and J lost 5 bases, with 13 bases between them. The CDR3 runs 13 residues. Germline V gene lookup returns CDR1 GTSNPN and CDR2 SVGIG (reference sequence). CDR3 in DNA: TGTGCCTGGAATAAGGTACGGGGAGATACGCAGTATTTT. Residues: CAWNKVRGDTQYF.

The V call is TRBV7-6, the J call TRBJ2-2; TRBD2 agrees at 9 bases. V dropped 6 bases and J dropped 5; count of bases not matched to a gene: 10. Germline V gene data show CDR1 as SGHVS and CDR2 as FNYEAQ. The CDR3 extends over 16 amino acids. This CDR3 is CASSLMGLAGTGELFF. The CDR3 DNA sequence: TGTGCCAGCAGTCTAATGGGGCTAGCGGGGACCGGGGAGCTGTTTTTT.

The rearrangement uses TRBV2 and TRBJ2-7; D is uncertain. V lost 6 bases and J lost 4, with 16 bases in between. CDR1 is SNHLY and CDR2 is FYNNEI in the germline V gene. This CDR3 contains 14 residues. CDR3 sequence (DNA): TGTGCCAGCAGGCCGGGCCAGTGGATGTACGAGCAGTACTTC. This sequence encodes CASRPGQWMYEQYF.

The chain employs TRBV7-6 and TRBJ2-3, with D unclear. The CDR3 totals 14 residues. With 3 bases removed from V and 4 bases from J, the gap between germline ends came to 11 bases. Germline assignment: CDR1 SGHVS and CDR2 FNYEAQ. CDR3 sequence reads: CASSFGGGSDTQYF. CDR3 nucleotides: TGTGCCAGCAGCTTTGGTGGCGGATCAGATACGCAGTATTTT.

J is TRBJ1-1 and V is TRBV29-1, with D maybe TRBD1 (6 bases). The germline V gene has CDR1 SQVTM and CDR2 ANQGSEA. The germline V and J ends were trimmed by 7 bases and 0 bases, with 9 bases remaining between them. This CDR3 is 12 amino acids long. The CDR3 region has the DNA TGCAGCGAGGGACACCTGAACACTGAAGCTTTCTTT. Its translation: CSEGHLNTEAFF.

This chain uses TRBV6-5 with TRBJ2-7; D ambiguous. V lost 2 bases, J lost 6 bases, and 11 bases lay in between. CDR3 size: 13 residues. Germline V gives CDR1 MNHEY, CDR2 SVGAGI. DNA for the CDR3: TGTGCCAGCAGTTACACACCCACCTCCGAGCAGTACTTC. Translation: CASSYTPTSEQYF.

This rearrangement joins TRBV6-4 to TRBJ1-1; 9 nucleotides agree with TRBD1. The CDR3 sequence is 14 residues long. Germline-derived CDR1 and CDR2 are MRHNA and SNTAGT. The junction had 4 bases not matched to a gene; V was cut back by 4 bases and J by 4 bases. The CDR3 DNA is TGTGCCAGCAGTGGGGACAGGGAGGGCACTGAAGCTTTCTTT. It translates to CASSGDREGTEAFF.

This sequence joins TRBV7-9 and TRBJ2-5; possible D gene TRBD2, 6 bases. The CDR3 covers 14 residues. Trimming left V 1 base short and J 4 bases short, with 10 bases between. Germline CDR1 SEHNR, CDR2 FQNEAQ (reference sequence). CDR3 bases: TGTGCCAGCAGCTTAGGTCTGGGGGGAGAGACCCAGTACTTC. Protein sequence: CASSLGLGGETQYF. Variable domain in full (rest from reference TRBV7-9 and TRBJ2-5): DTGVSQNPRHKITKRGQNVTFRCDPISEHNRLYWYRQTLGQGPEFLTYFQNEAQLEKSRLLSDRFSAERPKGSFSTLEIQRTEQGDSAMYLCASSLGLGGETQYFGPGTRLLVL.

CDR3 DNA: TGCGCCAGCAGCTTGGGACTAGCGGGATTATCGTCAGATACGCAGTATTTT. It translates to CASSLGLAGLSSDTQYF. J is TRBJ2-3 and V is TRBV5-1; 11 positions agree with TRBD2. Germline CDR1 is SGHRS and CDR2 is YFSETQ. There are 17 residues in the CDR3. The J segment lost 4 bases and the V segment lost 0 bases, leaving 7 bases of the junction unmatched.

This rearrangement joins TRBV6-1 to TRBJ2-5; D call uncertain. This CDR3 is built from 15 residues. Germline-derived CDR1 and CDR2 are MNHNS and SASEGT. V was clipped by 7 bases and J by 1 base, with 16 bases between them. CDR3: CASNKGFGAQETQYF. CDR3 in DNA: TGTGCCAGCAACAAAGGGTTCGGTGCCCAAGAGACCCAGTACTTC.

The CDR3 loop reads CASSAPGLAGGPVGEQFF. The CDR3 DNA reads TGCGCCAGCAGCGCCCCAGGCCTAGCGGGAGGGCCGGTGGGTGAGCAGTTCTTC. This sequence joins TRBV4-1 and TRBJ2-1; 12 nucleotides agree with TRBD2. V dropped 5 bases and J dropped 9; count of bases not matched to a gene: 17. CDR3 length equals 18 residues. From germline, CDR1 is MGHRA and CDR2 YSYEKL.